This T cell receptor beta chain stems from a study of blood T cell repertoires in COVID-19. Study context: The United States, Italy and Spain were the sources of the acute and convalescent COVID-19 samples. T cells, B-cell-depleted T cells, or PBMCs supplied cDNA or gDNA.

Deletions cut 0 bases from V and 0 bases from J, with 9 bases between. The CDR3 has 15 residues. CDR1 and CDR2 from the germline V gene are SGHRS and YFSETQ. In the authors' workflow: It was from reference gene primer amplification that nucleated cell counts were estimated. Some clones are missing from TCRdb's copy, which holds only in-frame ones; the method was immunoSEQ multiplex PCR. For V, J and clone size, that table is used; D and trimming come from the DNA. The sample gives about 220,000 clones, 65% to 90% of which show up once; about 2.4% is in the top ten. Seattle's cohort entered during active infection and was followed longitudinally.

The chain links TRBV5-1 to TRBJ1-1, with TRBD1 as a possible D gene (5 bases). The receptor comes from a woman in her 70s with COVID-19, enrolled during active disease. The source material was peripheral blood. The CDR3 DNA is TGCGCCAGCAGCTTGGAAAGACAGATGAACACTGAAGCTTTCTTT. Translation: CASSLERQMNTEAFF. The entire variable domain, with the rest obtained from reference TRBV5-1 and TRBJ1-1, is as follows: KAGVTQTPRYLIKTRGQQVTLSCSPISGHRSVSWYQQTPGQGLQFLFEYFSETQRNKGNFPGRFSGRQFSNSRSEMNVSTLELGDSALYLCASSLERQMNTEAFFGQGTRLTVV.